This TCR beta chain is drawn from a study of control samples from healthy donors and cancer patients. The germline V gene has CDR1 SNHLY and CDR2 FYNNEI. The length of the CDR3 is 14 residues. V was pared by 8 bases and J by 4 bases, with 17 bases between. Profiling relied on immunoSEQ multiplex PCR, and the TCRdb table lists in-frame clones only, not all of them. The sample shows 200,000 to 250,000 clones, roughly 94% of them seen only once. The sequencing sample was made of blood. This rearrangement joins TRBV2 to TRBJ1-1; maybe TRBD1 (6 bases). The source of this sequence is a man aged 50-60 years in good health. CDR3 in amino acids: CASDEQGLATEAFF. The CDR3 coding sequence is TGTGCCAGCGACGAACAGGGTTTAGCCACTGAAGCTTTCTTT.